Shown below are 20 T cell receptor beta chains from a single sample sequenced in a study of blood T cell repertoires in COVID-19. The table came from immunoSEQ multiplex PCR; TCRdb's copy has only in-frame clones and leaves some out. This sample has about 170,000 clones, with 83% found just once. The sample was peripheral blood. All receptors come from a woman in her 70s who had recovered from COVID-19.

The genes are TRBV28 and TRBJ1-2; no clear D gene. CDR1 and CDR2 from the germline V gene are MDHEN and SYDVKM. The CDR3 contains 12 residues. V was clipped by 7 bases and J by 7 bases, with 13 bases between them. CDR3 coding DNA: TGTGCCAGCACCTATGGCGGGCTTGGCTACACCTTC. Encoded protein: CASTYGGLGYTF.

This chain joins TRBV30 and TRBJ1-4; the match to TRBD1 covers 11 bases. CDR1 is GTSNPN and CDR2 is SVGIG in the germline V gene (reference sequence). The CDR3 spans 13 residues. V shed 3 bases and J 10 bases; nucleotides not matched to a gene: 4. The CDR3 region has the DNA TGTGCCTGGAGAGGACAGGGGGCAGGAAAACTGTTTTTT. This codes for CAWRGQGAGKLFF.

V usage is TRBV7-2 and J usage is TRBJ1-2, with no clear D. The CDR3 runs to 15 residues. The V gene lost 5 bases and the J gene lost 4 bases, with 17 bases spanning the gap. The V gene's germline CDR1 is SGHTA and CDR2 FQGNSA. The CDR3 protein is CASSPHSGRGYGYTF. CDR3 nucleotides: TGTGCCAGCAGCCCACATTCGGGTCGCGGCTATGGCTACACCTTC.

In DNA, the CDR3 is TGTGCCAGCCGACCACAGGCTAACTATGGCTACACCTTC. Translating it yields CASRPQANYGYTF. The chain couples TRBV28 to TRBJ1-2; D is possibly TRBD1 (5 bases). Trimming took off 8 bases at V and 0 bases at J, with 10 bases between the two ends. Looked up from germline, CDR1 is MDHEN and CDR2 is SYDVKM. The CDR3 is 13 amino acids.

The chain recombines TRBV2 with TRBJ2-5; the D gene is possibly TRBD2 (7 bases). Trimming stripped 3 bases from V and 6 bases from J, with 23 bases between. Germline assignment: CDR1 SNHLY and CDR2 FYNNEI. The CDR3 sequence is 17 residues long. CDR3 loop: CASSEGGTRDSVKTQYF. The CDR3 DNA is TGTGCCAGCAGTGAGGGGGGGACAAGAGATTCGGTGAAGACCCAGTACTTC.

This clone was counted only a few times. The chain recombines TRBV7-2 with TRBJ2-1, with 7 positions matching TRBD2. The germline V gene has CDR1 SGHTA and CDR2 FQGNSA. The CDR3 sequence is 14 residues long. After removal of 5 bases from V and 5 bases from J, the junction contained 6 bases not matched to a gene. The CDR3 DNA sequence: TGTGCCAGCAGCCCCCAGGCGGGGGACAATGAGCAGTTCTTC. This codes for CASSPQAGDNEQFF.

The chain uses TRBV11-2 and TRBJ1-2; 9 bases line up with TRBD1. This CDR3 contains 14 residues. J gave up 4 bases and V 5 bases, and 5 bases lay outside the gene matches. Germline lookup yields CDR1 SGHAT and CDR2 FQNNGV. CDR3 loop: CASSQTGGSYGYTF. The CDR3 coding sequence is TGTGCCAGCAGCCAAACAGGGGGCAGCTATGGCTACACCTTC.

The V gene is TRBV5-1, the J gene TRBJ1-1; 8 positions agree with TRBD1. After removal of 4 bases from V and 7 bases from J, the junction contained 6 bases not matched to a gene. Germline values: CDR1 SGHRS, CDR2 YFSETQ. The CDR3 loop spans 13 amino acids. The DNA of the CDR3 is TGCGCCAGCAGCCGGGGACAGGACCTTGAAGCTTTCTTT. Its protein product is CASSRGQDLEAFF.

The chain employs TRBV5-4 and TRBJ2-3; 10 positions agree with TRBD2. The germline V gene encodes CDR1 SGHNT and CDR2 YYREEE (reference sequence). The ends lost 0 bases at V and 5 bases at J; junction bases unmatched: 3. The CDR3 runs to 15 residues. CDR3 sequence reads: CASSLGLAGEDTQYF. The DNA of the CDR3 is TGTGCCAGCAGCTTGGGACTAGCGGGCGAAGATACGCAGTATTTT.

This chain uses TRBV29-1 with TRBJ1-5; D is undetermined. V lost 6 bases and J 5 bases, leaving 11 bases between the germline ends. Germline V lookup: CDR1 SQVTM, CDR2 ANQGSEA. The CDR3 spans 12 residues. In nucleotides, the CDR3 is TGCAGCGTATGGGGAGGCGATCAGCCCCAGCATTTT. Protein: CSVWGGDQPQHF.

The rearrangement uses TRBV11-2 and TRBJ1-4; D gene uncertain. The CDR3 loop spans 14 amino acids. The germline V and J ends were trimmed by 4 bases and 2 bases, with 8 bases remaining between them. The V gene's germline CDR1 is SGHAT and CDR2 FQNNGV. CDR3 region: CASSSTPTNEKLFF. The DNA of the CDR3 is TGTGCCAGCAGCTCTACCCCCACTAATGAAAAACTGTTTTTT.

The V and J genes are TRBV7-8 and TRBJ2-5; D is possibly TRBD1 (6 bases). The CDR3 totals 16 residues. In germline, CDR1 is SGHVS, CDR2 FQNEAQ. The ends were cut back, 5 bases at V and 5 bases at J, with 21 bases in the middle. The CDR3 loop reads CASSGGPSDPGETQYF. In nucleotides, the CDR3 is TGTGCCAGCAGCGGGGGCCCCAGCGACCCTGGGGAGACCCAGTACTTC. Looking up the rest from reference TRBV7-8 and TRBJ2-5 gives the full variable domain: GAGVSQSPRYKVAKRGQDVALRCDPISGHVSLFWYQQALGQGPEFLTYFQNEAQLDKSGLPSDRFFAERPEGSVSTLKIQRTQQEDSAVYLCASSGGPSDPGETQYFGPGTRLLVL.

DNA of the CDR3: TGTGCCAGCACACCAGGGCGGAGAGTAACTAATGAAAAACTGTTTTTT. Translation gives CASTPGRRVTNEKLFF. The V call is TRBV7-2, the J call TRBJ1-4; TRBD1 is a possible D gene (5 bases). V was cut by 7 bases and J by 1 base, with 16 bases left in between. CDR3 length equals 16 residues. From germline, CDR1 is SGHTA and CDR2 FQGNSA.

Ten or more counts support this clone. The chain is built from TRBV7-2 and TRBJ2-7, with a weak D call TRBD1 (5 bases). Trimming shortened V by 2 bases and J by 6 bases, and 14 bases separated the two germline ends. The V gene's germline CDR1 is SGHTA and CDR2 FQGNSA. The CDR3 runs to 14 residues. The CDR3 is CASSLSRPQGEQYF. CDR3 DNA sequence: TGTGCCAGCAGCTTATCTCGCCCCCAGGGCGAGCAGTACTTC.

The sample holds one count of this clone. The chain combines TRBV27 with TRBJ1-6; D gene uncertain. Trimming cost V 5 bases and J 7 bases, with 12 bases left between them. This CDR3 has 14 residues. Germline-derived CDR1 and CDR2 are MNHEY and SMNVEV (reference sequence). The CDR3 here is CASSRTTGNSPLHF. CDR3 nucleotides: TGTGCCAGCAGTCGAACGACGGGAAATTCACCCCTCCACTTT.

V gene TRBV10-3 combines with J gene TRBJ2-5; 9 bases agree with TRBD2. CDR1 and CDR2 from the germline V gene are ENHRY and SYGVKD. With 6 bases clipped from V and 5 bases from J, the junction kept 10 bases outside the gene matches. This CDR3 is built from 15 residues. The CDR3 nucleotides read TGTGCCATCAGCGGGACTAGCTCAGGGTTCGAGACCCAGTACTTC. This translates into CAISGTSSGFETQYF.

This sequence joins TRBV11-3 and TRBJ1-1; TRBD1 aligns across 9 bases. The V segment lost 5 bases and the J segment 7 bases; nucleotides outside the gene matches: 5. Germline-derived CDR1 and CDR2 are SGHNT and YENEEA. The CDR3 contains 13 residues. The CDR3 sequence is CASSEGQGGEAFF. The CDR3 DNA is TGTGCCAGCAGCGAGGGACAGGGAGGTGAAGCTTTCTTT.

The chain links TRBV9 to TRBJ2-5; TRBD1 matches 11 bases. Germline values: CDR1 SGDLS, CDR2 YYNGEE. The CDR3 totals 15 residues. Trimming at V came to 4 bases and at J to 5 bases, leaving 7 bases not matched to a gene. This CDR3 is CASSTGQGEGETQYF. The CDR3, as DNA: TGTGCCAGCAGCACGGGACAGGGGGAAGGGGAGACCCAGTACTTC.

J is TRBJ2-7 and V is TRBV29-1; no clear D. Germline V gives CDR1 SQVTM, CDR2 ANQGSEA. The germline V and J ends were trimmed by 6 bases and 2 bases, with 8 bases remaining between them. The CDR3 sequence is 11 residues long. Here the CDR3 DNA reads TGCAGCGTCTATTTAACCTACGAGCAGTACTTC. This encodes CSVYLTYEQYF.

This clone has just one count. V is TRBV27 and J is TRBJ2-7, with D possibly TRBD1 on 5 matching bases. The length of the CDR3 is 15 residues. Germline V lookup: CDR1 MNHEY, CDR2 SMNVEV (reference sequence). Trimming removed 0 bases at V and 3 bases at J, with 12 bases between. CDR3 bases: TGTGCCAGCAGTTTATCGGTTGGGGCTCTCTACGAGCAGTACTTC. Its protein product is CASSLSVGALYEQYF.